This TCR beta chain is drawn from a study of control samples from healthy donors and cancer patients. Germline CDR1 is LNHDA and CDR2 is SQIVND (reference sequence). The CDR3 is 13 residues long. V shed 8 bases and J shed 5 bases, with 15 bases lying between them. Produced via immunoSEQ multiplex PCR; TCRdb's table is partial and in-frame only. The sample lists about 150,000 clones, more than 90% occurring once. The chain uses TRBV19 and TRBJ2-5; D ambiguous. Material: blood. The receptor's source is a woman aged 35 to 49 in good health. CDR3 sequence reads: CASSSDLGETQYF. CDR3 nucleotide sequence: TGTGCCAGTTCTTCAGATCTGGGGGAGACCCAGTACTTC. Variable domain in full (rest from reference TRBV19 and TRBJ2-5): DGGITQSPKYLFRKEGQNVTLSCEQNLNHDAMYWYRQDPGQGLRLIYYSQIVNDFQKGDIAEGYSVSREKKESFPLTVTSAQKNPTAFYLCASSSDLGETQYFGPGTRLLVL.